This TCR beta chain was captured by sequencing in a study of shared clonotypes between healthy human individuals. Data came from immunoSEQ multiplex PCR; TCRdb stores just in-frame clones and leaves some out. Here the sample spans more than 1,200,000 clones, approximately 98.5% being singletons. The germline CDR1 and CDR2 sequences are SNHLY and FYNNEI. Trimming pared 3 bases from V and 4 bases from J, leaving 15 bases between. The CDR3 is made up of 16 amino acids. The receptor comes from a man aged 25-40 years in good health. The chain carries TRBV2 and TRBJ2-2; D perhaps matches TRBD2 (5 bases). Source material: naive CD4+ T cells sorted from blood. As to subset: CD45RA+ positively selected. CDR3 in DNA: TGTGCCAGCAGTGAGATGACGCTAGCCGCCACCGGGGAGCTGTTTTTT. Translated, it gives CASSEMTLAATGELFF.